Below, one T cell receptor beta chain is given with its context. Its target is not known. This sample was included in a study of response to subunit inactivated influenza vaccine. Study results and caveats: Researchers suggested that each seasonal influenza vaccination recruits few new T cells.

Each CDR3 protein is one row after TCRdb ran MiXCR on the RT-PCR reads. The sample includes roughly 670,000 distinct CDR3 sequences, around 13% seen only once; the top ten take 7.5% to 8%. V lost 4 bases and J lost 4, with 8 bases in between. Germline values: CDR1 SQVTM, CDR2 ANQGSEA. This CDR3 region has 11 residues. The sequence came from a man aged 45 to 65 who received an inactivated influenza vaccine. The specimen comprised PBMCs from blood, sampled approximately 15 days before vaccination. The chain carries TRBV29-1 and TRBJ2-7; D gene ambiguous. This chain's CDR3 is CSVANLYEQYF. For the CDR3, the DNA is TGCAGCGTTGCGAATCTTTACGAGCAGTACTTC.